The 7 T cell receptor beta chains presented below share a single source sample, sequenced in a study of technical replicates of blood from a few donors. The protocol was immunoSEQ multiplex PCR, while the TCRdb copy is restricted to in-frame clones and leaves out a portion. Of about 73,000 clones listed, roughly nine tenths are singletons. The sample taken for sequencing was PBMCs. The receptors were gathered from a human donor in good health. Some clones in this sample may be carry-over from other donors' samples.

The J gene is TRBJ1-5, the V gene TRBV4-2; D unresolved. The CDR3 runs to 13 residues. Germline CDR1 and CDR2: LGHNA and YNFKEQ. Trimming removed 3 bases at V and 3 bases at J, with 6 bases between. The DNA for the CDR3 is TGTGCCAGCAGCCACGGTGACAATCAGCCCCAGCATTTT. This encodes CASSHGDNQPQHF.

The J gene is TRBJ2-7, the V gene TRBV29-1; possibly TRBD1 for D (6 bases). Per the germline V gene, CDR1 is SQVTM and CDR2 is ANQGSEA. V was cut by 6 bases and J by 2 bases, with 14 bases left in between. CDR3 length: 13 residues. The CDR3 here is CSVEVGATYEQYF. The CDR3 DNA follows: TGCAGCGTGGAGGTGGGGGCGACCTACGAGCAGTACTTC.

The CDR3 DNA sequence: TGCGCCAGCAGCCTGGACAGGGGTTATGGCTACACCTTC. Its protein product is CASSLDRGYGYTF. The chain is built from TRBV5-1 and TRBJ1-2; TRBD1 matches 9 bases. Losses at the gene ends were 4 bases for V and 5 bases for J; bases not matched to a gene: 3. In germline, CDR1 is SGHRS, CDR2 YFSETQ. The CDR3 totals 13 residues.

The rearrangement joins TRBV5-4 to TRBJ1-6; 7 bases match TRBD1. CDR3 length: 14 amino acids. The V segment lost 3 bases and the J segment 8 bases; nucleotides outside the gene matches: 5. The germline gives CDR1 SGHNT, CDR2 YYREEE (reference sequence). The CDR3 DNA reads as TGTGCCAGCAGCTCCGGGACAGCCTATTCACCCCTCCACTTT. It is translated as CASSSGTAYSPLHF. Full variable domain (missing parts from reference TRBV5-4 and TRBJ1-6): ETGVTQSPTHLIKTRGQQVTLRCSSQSGHNTVSWYQQALGQGPQFIFQYYREEENGRGNFPPRFSGLQFPNYSSELNVNALELDDSALYLCASSSGTAYSPLHFGNGTRLTVT.

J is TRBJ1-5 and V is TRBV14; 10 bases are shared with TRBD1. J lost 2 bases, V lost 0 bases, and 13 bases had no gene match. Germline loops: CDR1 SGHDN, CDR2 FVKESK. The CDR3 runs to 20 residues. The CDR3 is CASSQDISGQGSLRNQPQHF. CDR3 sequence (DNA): TGTGCCAGCAGCCAAGATATTTCGGGACAGGGGTCATTGCGCAATCAGCCCCAGCATTTT.

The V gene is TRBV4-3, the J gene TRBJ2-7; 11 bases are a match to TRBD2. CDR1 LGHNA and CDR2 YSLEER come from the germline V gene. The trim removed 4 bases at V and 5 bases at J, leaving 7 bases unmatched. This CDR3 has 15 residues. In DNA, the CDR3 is TGCGCCAGCAGCCCCCGAACTAGCGGGAGTGACGAGCAGTACTTC. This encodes CASSPRTSGSDEQYF.

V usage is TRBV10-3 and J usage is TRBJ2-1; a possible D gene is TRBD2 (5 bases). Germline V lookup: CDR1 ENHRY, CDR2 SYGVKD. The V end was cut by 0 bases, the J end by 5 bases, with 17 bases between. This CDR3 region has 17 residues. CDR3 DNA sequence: TGTGCCATCAGTGAGTCCATTGTCCGGGATAATGACAATGAGCAGTTCTTC. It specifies CAISESIVRDNDNEQFF.